The TCR beta chain described here comes from a study of cytomegalovirus exposure and HLA in healthy donors. Study-wide points: Researchers had no immune exposure information except CMV serostatus available.

Use of 60 Vbeta and 13 Jbeta primers characterized the PCR. Measured with immunoSEQ multiplex PCR; TCRdb has only the in-frame clones, and not every one. The sample has some 150,000 clones; about 9.2% are singletons. In the case of this clone: What it binds is not known.

The clonotype was recovered from a woman in her thirties or forties in good health and CMV-seropositive. Input material: PBMCs.

The CDR3 nucleotides are TGTGCCAGCAGCCCGCGGATCGTGAGCTCCTACGAGCAGTACTTC. The encoded protein is CASSPRIVSSYEQYF. V and J are TRBV11-2 and TRBJ2-7, with unresolved D. Germline V gene lookup returns CDR1 SGHAT and CDR2 FQNNGV. Trimming took 5 bases from V and 0 from J, leaving 14 bases between them. The CDR3 is made up of 15 amino acids. The entire variable domain, with the rest obtained from reference TRBV11-2 and TRBJ2-7, is as follows: EAGVAQSPRYKIIEKRQSVAFWCNPISGHATLYWYQQILGQGPKLLIQFQNNGVVDDSQLPKDRFSAERLKGVDSTLKIQPAKLEDSAVYLCASSPRIVSSYEQYFGPGTRLTVT.